This TCR beta chain stems from a study of CD8 T cells in Susac syndrome. CD8+ and CD4+ blood T cells underwent TCR beta sequencing. TEMRA cells were enriched by FACS, while CD8+ and CD4+ T cells were obtained through a negative isolation that was performed magnetically. The CDR3 loop spans 16 amino acids. Germline CDR1 and CDR2: SGHNT and YYREEE (reference sequence). The V gene end was trimmed by 4 bases and the J gene end by 3 bases; junction bases not matched to a gene: 12. Random hexamers were used to reverse transcribe the RNA input (about 0.5 to 1 ug). MiXCR was run by TCRdb on the immunoSEQ multiplex PCR reads, yielding one entry per CDR3 protein. The table includes around 170,000 distinct CDR3 sequences, under 97% detected once.

The receptor's source is a human donor with Susac syndrome. The specimen sequenced was CD4+ T cells from PBMCs. V gene TRBV5-4 combines with J gene TRBJ1-2; 7 bases are a match to TRBD1. CDR3 bases: TGTGCCAGCAGCGCCGTCGGGGGACAGACAGACTATGGCTACACCTTC. It specifies CASSAVGGQTDYGYTF.